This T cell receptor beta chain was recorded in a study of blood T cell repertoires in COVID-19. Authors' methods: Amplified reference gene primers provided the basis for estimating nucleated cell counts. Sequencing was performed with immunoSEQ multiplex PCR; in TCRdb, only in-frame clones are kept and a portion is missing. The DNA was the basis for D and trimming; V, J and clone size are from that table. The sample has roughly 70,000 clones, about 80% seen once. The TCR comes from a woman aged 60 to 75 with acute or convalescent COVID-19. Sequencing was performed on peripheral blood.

CDR3 amino acids: CAWTLNTEAFF. Written as DNA, the CDR3 is TGTGCCTGGACTCTGAACACTGAAGCTTTCTTT. V usage is TRBV30 and J usage is TRBJ1-1; D call uncertain. The germline gives CDR1 GTSNPN, CDR2 SVGIG (reference sequence). Trimming took off 4 bases at V and 0 bases at J, with 3 bases between the two ends. CDR3 size: 11 residues.